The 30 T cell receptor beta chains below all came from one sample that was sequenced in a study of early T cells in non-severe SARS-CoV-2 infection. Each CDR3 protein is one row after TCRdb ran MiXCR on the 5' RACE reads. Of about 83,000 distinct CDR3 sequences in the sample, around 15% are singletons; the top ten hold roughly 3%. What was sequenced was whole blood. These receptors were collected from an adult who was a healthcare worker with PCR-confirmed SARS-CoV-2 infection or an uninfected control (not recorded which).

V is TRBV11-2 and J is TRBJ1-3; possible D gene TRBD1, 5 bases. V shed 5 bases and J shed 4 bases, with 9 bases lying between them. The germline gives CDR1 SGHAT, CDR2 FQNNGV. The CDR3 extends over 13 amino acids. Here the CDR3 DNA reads TGTGCCAGCAGCACGGGACCGGGAAACACCATATATTTT. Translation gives CASSTGPGNTIYF.

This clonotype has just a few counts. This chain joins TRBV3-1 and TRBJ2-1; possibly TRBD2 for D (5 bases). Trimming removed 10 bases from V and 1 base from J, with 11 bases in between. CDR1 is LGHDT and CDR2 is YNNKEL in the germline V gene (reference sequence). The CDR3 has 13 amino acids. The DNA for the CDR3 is TGTGCCACCCGAGGCGGGTCCTACAATGAGCAGTTCTTC. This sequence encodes CATRGGSYNEQFF.

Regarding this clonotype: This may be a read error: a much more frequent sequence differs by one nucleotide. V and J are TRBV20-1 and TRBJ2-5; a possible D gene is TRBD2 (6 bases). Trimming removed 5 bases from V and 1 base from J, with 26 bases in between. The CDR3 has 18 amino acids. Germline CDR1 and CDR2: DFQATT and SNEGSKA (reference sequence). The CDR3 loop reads CSASRSGTGGPPQETQYF. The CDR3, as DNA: TGCAGTGCTTCAAGGTCCGGGACTGGCGGCCCCCCCCAAGAGACCCAGTACTTC.

CDR3 coding DNA: TGTGCCAGCAGGCCACCGGGACTACGAGATACGCAGTATTTT. Amino acids: CASRPPGLRDTQYF. The chain combines TRBV27 with TRBJ2-3; 7 bases are a match to TRBD2. Germline trimming cut 6 bases from V and 5 bases from J; bases unmatched to any gene: 8. Germline lookup yields CDR1 MNHEY and CDR2 SMNVEV (reference sequence). The CDR3 is made up of 14 amino acids.

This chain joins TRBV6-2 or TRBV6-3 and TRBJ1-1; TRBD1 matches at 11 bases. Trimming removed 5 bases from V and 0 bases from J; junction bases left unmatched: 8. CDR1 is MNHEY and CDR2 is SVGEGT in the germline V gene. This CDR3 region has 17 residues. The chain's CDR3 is CASSRQGQGGMNTEAFF. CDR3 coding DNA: TGTGCCAGCAGTCGACAGGGACAGGGGGGCATGAACACTGAAGCTTTCTTT.

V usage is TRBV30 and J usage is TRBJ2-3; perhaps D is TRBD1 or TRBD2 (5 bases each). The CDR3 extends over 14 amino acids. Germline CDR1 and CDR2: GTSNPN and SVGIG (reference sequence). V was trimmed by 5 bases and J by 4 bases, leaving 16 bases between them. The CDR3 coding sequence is TGTGCCTGGTGGGACGGCCGAAGCGCAGATACGCAGTATTTT. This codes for CAWWDGRSADTQYF. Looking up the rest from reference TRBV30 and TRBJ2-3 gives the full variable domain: SQTIHQWPATLVQPVGSPLSLECTVEGTSNPNLYWYRQAAGRGLQLLFYSVGIGQISSEVPQNLSASRPQDRQFILSSKKLLLSDSGFYLCAWWDGRSADTQYFGPGTRLTVL.

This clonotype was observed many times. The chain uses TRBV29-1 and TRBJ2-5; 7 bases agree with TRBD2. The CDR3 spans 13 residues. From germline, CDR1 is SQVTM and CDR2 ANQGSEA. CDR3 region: CSSKREGPETQYF. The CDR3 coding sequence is TGCAGTAGTAAGAGGGAGGGCCCCGAGACCCAGTACTTC.

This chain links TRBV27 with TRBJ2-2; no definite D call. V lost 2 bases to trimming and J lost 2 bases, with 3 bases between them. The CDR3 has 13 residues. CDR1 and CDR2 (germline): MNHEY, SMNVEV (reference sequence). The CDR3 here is CASSLDNTGELFF. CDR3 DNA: TGTGCCAGCAGTTTAGACAACACCGGGGAGCTGTTTTTT.

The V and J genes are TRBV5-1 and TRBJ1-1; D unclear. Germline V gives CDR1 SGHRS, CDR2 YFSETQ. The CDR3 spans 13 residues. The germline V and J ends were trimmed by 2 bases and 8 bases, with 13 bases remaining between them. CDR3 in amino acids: CASSFLARAEAFF. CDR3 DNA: TGCGCCAGCAGCTTTTTGGCCCGCGCAGAAGCTTTCTTT.

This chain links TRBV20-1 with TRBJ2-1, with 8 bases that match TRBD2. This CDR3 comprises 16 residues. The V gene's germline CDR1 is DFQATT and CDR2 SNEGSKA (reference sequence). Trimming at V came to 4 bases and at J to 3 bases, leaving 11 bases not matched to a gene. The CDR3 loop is CSAMPSGGNFYNEQFF. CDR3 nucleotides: TGCAGTGCTATGCCCAGCGGGGGAAATTTCTACAATGAGCAGTTCTTC.

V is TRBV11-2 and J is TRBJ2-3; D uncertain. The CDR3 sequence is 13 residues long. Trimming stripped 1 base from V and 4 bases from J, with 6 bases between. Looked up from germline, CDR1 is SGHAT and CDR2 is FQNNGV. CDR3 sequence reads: CASSLGTADTQYF. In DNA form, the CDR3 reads TGTGCCAGCAGCTTAGGGACCGCAGATACGCAGTATTTT.

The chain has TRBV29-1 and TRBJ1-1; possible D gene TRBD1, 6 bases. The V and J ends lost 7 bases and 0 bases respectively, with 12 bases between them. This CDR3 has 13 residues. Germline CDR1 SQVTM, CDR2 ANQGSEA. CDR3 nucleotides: TGCAGCGCTGCCAGGGGCATGAACACTGAAGCTTTCTTT. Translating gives CSAARGMNTEAFF.

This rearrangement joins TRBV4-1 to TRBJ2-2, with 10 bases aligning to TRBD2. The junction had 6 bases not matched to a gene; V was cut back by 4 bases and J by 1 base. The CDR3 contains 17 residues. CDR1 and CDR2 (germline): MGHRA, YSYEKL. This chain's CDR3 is CASSLVLAGLNTGELFF. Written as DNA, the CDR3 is TGCGCCAGCAGCCTCGTACTAGCGGGGCTGAACACCGGGGAGCTGTTTTTT.

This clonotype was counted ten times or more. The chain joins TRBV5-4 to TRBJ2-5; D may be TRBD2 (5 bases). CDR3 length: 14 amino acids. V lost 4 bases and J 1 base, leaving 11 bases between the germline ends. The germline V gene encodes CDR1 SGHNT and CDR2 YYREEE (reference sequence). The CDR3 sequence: CASSRGQFQETQYF. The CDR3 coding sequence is TGTGCCAGCAGCCGCGGGCAGTTCCAAGAGACCCAGTACTTC.

DNA of the CDR3: TGTGCCAGCAGCCAAGATGGAACTAGCGGGAGCTGGGGAAATGAGCAGTTCTTC. Translated: CASSQDGTSGSWGNEQFF. The chain combines TRBV3-1 with TRBJ2-1, with TRBD2 matching 11 bases. J lost 7 bases, V lost 0 bases, and 11 bases had no gene match. This CDR3 has 18 amino acids. CDR1 LGHDT and CDR2 YNNKEL come from the germline V gene (reference sequence).

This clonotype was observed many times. The CDR3 sequence is CASSLKGGPYEQYF. Here the CDR3 DNA reads TGTGCCAGCAGCCTAAAAGGGGGCCCCTACGAGCAGTACTTC. The V gene is TRBV7-6, the J gene TRBJ2-7; 7 nucleotides match TRBD1. Germline V gene sequence: CDR1 SGHVS, CDR2 FNYEAQ. Trimming removed 5 bases from V and 2 bases from J; junction bases left unmatched: 6. The length of the CDR3 is 14 residues. Full variable domain (remainder filled in from reference TRBV7-6 and TRBJ2-7): GAGVSQSPRYKVTKRGQDVALRCDPISGHVSLYWYRQALGQGPEFLTYFNYEAQQDKSGLPNDRFSAERPEGSISTLTIQRTEQRDSAMYRCASSLKGGPYEQYFGPGTRLTVT.

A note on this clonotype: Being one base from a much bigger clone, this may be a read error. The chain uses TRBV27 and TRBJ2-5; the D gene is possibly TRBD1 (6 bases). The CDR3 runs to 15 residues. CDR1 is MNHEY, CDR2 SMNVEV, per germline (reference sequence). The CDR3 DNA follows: TGTGCCAGCCGTTTATTTGGGACAATGCAAGAGACCCAGTACTTC. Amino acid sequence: CASRLFGTMQETQYF.

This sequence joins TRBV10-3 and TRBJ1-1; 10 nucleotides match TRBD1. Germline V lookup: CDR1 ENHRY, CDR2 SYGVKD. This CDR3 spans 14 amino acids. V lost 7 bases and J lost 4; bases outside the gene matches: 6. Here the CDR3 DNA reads TGTGCCATCACCCCGGGACAGGGGAGCACTGAAGCTTTCTTT. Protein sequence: CAITPGQGSTEAFF.

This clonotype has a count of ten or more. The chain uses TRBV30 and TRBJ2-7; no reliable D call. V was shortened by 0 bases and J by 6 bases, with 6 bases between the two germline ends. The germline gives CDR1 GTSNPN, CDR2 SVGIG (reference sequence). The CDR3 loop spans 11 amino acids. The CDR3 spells CAWSVIGEQYF. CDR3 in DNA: TGTGCCTGGAGTGTTATAGGCGAGCAGTACTTC.

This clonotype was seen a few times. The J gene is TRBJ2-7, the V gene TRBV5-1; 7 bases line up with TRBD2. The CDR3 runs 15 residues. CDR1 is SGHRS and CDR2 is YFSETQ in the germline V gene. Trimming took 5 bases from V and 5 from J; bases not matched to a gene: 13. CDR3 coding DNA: TGCGCCAGCAGTCTTTTTAGCGCTGCGGGGGACGAGCAGTACTTC. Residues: CASSLFSAAGDEQYF.

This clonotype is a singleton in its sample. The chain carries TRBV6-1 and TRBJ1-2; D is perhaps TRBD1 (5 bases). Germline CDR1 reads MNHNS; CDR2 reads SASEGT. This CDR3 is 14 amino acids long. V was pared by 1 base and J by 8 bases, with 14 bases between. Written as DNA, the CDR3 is TGTGCCAGCAGTGAAGAGGGGACCGCCGGCGGCTACACCTTC. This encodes CASSEEGTAGGYTF.

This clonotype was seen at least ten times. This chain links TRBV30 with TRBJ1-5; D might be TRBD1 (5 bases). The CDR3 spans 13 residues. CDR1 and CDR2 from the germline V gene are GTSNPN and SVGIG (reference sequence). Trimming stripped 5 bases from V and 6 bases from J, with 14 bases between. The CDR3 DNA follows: TGTGCCTGGGCCAGGGAGCACGGTCAGCCCCAGCATTTT. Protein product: CAWAREHGQPQHF.

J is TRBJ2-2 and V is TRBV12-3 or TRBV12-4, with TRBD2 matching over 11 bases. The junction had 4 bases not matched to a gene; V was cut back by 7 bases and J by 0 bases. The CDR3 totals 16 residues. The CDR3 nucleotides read TGTGCCAGCACCGTAGCGGGGGGGACGAACACCGGGGAGCTGTTTTTT. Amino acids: CASTVAGGTNTGELFF.

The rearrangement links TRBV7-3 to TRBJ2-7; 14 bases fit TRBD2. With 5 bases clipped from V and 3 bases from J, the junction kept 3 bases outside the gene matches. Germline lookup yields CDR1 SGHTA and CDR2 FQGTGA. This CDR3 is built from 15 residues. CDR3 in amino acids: CASSEGLAGDYEQYF. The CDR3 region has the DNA TGTGCCAGCAGCGAGGGACTAGCGGGAGACTACGAGCAGTACTTC.

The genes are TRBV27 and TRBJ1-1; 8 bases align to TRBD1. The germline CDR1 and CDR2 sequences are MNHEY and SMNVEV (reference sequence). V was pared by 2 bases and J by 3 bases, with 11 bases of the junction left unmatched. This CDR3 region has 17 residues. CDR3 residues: CASSLGQGAVSYTEAFF. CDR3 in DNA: TGTGCCAGCAGTTTAGGGCAGGGGGCTGTCTCGTACACTGAAGCTTTCTTT.

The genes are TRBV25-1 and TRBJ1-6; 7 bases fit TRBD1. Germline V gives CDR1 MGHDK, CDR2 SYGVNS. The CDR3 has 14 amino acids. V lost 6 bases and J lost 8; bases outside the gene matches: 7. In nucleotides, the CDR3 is TGTGCCAGCAGCCAGACAGGGAGTTATTCACCCCTCCACTTT. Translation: CASSQTGSYSPLHF.

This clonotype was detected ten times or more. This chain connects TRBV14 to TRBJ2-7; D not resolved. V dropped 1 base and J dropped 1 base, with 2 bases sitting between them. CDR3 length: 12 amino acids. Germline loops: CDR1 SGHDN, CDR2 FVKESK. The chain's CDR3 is CASSQGSYEQYF. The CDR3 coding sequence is TGTGCCAGCAGCCAAGGGTCCTACGAGCAGTACTTC.

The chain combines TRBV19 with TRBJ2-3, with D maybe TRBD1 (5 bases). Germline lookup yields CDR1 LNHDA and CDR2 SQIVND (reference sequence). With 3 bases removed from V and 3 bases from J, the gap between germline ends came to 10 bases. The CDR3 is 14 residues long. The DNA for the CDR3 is TGTGCCAGTAGTATGGGGCTAACTACAGATACGCAGTATTTT. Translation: CASSMGLTTDTQYF.

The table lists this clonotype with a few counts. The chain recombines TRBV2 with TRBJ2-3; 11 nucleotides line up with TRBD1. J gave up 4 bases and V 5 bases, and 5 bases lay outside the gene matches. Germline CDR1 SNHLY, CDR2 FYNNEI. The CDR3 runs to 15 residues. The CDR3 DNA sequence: TGTGCCAGCAGTTGGGGACAGGGGGGATCAGATACGCAGTATTTT. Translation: CASSWGQGGSDTQYF.

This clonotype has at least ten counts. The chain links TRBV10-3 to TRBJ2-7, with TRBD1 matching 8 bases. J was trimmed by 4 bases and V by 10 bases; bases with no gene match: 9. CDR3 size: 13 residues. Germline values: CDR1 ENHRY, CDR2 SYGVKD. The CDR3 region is CATRGTGVYEQYF. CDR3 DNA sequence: TGTGCCACCAGAGGGACAGGAGTATACGAGCAGTACTTC.